This T cell receptor beta chain was sequenced in a study of a mutant IDH1 vaccine in newly diagnosed glioma. Study-wide background: Eight vaccinations were given in weeks 1, 3, 5, 7, 11, 15, 19 and 23. Males made up about 62% and females about 40% of treated patients, whose mean age was approximately 41 years.

About this clone: Its target is unknown.

The CDR3 spans 15 residues. V was shortened by 10 bases and J by 6 bases, with 22 bases between the two germline ends. CDR1 and CDR2 (germline): SNHLY, FYNNEI. The sample's time point: week 11, during vaccination. The vaccine gave 300 ug of a 20-mer mutant IDH1 peptide subcutaneously per dose. Donor tumors were new WHO grade 3 or 4 IDH1-mutant, ATRX-lost astrocytomas. Clones were read by immunoSEQ multiplex PCR, and TCRdb kept only the in-frame ones, dropping some. The table shows 110,000 or so clones, with 85% to 90% occurring only once. This specimen consisted of PBMCs, obtained from a glioma patient whose treatment included an IDH1 peptide vaccine. The sequence derives from a woman aged 45-65 years with glioma. The V and J genes are TRBV2 and TRBJ2-1, with D maybe TRBD1 (5 bases). CDR3 protein: CATVMKQERVNEQFF. In nucleotides, the CDR3 is TGTGCCACCGTAATGAAACAGGAAAGGGTCAATGAGCAGTTCTTC.